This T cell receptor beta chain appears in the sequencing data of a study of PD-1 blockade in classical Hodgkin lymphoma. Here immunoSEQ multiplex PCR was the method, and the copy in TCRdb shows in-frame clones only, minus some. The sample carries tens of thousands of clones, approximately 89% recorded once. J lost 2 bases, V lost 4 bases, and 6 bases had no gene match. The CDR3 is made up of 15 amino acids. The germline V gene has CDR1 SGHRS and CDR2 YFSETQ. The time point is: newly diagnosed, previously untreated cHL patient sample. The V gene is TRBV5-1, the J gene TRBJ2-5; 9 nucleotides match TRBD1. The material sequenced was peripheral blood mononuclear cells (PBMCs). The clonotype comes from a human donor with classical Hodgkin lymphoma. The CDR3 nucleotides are TGCGCCAGCAGCCCGGGGACAGGGAGGCAAGAGACCCAGTACTTC. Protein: CASSPGTGRQETQYF.